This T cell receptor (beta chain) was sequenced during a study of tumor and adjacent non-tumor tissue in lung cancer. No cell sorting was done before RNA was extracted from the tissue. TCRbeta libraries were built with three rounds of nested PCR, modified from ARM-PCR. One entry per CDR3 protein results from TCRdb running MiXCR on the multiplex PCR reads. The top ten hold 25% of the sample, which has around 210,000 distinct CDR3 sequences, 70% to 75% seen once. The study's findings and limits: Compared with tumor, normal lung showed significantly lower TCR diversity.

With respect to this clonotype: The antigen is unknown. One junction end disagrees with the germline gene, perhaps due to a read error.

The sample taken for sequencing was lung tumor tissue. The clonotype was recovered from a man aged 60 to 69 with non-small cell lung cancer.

CDR3 region: CNARPPGTGNTEAFF. The CDR3 DNA sequence: TGCAATGCTAGACCCCCCGGGACAGGGAACACTGAAGCTTTCTTT. The chain combines TRBV20-1 with TRBJ1-1; 8 positions agree with TRBD1. Looked up from germline, CDR1 is DFQATT and CDR2 is SNEGSKA (reference sequence). CDR3 length: 15 amino acids.